This TCR beta chain appears in the sequencing data of a study of identical twins. Study-wide results and limits: Excess sharing by twins proved weaker in beta out-of-frame sequences. Out-of-frame alpha sequences shared between twins exhibited an excess of low generation probability.

Details on this clonotype: Its specificity is unknown.

Germline V gives CDR1 LNHNV, CDR2 YYDKDF (reference sequence). Trimming cost V 0 bases and J 4 bases, with 9 bases left between them. The CDR3 is made up of 14 amino acids. A universal primer site arose from template switching, and cDNA bore unique molecular identifiers. Via MiXCR, TCRdb re-called the 5' RACE reads, giving one row per CDR3 protein. In the table there are some 560,000 distinct CDR3 sequences, nearly 10% of which are singletons. This sample also appeared in a second study, on yellow fever vaccine responses in identical twins.

V is TRBV15 and J is TRBJ2-5, with D hard to call. This receptor was taken from a woman younger than 35 in good health. Material for sequencing was PBMCs. The CDR3 region is CATSRDLRVETQYF. For the CDR3, the DNA is TGTGCCACCAGCAGAGATTTAAGGGTAGAGACCCAGTACTTC.